This TCR beta chain was profiled in a study of vaccination effects on CD4 cells after COVID-19. On the study more broadly: The participants, recipients of two vaccine doses, got either BNT162b2 or mRNA-1273. Whole-study findings and limits: Within healthy vaccinees, only 1 of 255 vaccine-induced clones displayed cross-reactivity with common cold coronaviruses.

This clone has a handful of counts. Its antigen remains unidentified. Within the sample, other DNA sequences also encode this same CDR3. Ahead of sequencing, the ViraFEST assay grew antigen-specific CD4+ T cells using viral peptide pools. When around ten days of culture had elapsed, CD4+ T cells were isolated. Vaccinees lacked prior SARS-CoV-2 infection and tested negative for nucleocapsid antibodies. Roughly 1.9 million PBMC were placed in each well, which was supplemented with 10 IU/ml IL-2 and 8.5 to 10 ug/ml peptides. Half the medium was swapped for IL-2 medium on days 3 and 7. The assay was immunoSEQ multiplex PCR, and TCRdb's table has in-frame clones only and misses some. This repertoire shows roughly 41,000 clones, 70% found once; its top ten account for about a quarter. V lost 4 bases and J lost 8, with 2 bases in between. Germline V gene sequence: CDR1 GTSNPN, CDR2 SVGIG (reference sequence). This CDR3 has 8 amino acids.

The sample consisted of CD4+ T cells from PBMCs cultured with HCoV-OC43 spike peptides, taken before COVID-19 vaccination. Indicated subset: HCoV-OC43 spike overlapping peptide pool stimulation. V is TRBV30 and J is TRBJ1-2; D unclear. This TCR was sampled from a human donor who received a COVID-19 vaccine. CDR3 sequence reads: CAWNGYTF. The CDR3 DNA reads as TGTGCCTGGAACGGCTACACCTTC.